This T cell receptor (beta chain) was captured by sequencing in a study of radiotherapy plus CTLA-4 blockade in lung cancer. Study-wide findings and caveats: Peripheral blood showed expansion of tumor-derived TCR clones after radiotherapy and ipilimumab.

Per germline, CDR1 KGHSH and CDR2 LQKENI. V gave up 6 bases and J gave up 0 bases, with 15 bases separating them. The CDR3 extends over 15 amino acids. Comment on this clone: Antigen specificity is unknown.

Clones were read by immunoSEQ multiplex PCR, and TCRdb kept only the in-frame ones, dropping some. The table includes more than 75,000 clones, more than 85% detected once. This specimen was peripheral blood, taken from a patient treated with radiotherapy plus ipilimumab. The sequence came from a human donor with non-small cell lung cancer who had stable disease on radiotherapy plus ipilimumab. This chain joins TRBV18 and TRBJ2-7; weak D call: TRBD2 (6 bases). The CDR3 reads CASSKPGESSYEQYF. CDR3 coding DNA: TGTGCCAGCTCGAAACCGGGGGAGAGCTCCTACGAGCAGTACTTC.